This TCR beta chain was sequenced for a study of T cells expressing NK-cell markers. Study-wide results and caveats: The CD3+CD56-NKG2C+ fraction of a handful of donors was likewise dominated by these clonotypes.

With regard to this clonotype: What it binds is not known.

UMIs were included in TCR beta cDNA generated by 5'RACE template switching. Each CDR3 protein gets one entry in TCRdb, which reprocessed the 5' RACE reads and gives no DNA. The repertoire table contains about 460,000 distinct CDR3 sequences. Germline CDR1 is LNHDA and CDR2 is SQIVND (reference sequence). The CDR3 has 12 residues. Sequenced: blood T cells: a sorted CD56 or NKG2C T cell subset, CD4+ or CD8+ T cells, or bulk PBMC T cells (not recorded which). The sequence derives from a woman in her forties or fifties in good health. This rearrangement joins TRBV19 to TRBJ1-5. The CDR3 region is CASSIEGQPQHF.